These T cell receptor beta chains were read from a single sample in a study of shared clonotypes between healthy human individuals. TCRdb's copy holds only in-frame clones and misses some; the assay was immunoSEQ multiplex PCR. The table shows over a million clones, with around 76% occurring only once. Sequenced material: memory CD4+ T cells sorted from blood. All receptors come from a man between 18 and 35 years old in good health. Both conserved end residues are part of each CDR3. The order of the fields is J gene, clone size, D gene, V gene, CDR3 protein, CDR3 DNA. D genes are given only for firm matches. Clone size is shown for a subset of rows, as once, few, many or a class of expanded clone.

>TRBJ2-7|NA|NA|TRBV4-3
CASSQVQGSYEQYF
TGCGCCAGCAGCCAAGTTCAGGGAAGCTACGAGCAGTACTTC
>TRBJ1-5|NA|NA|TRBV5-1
CASSLGLRTDPTYSNQPQHF
TGCGCCAGCAGCTTGGGGCTTCGGACAGATCCCACGTATAGCAATCAGCCCCAGCATTTT
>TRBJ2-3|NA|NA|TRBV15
CATSRDLGGVKDTQYF
TGTGCCACCAGCAGAGATCTTGGGGGAGTAAAAGATACGCAGTATTTT
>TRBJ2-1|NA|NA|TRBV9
CASSVDAGEVEQFF
TGTGCCAGCAGCGTAGATGCAGGGGAGGTTGAGCAGTTCTTC
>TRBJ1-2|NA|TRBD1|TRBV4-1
CASSQGDRVYYGYTF
TGCGCCAGCAGCCAAGGGGACAGGGTTTACTATGGCTACACCTTC
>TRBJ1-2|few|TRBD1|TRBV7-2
CASSLEVAGGLGYTF
TGTGCCAGCAGCTTAGAGGTGGCAGGGGGTCTTGGCTACACCTTC
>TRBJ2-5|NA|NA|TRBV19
CASSRGPETQYF
TGTGCCAGTAGTAGGGGGCCGGAGACCCAGTACTTC
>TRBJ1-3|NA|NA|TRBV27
CASSPVQGFSGNTIYF
TGTGCCAGCAGTCCCGTACAGGGATTCTCTGGAAACACCATATATTTT
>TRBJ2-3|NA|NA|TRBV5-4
CASSSSVLTDTQYF
TGTGCCAGCAGCTCATCGGTGCTGACGGATACGCAGTATTTT
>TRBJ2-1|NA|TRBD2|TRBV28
CASSHSGGALGLGEQFF
TGTGCCAGCAGTCACAGCGGGGGGGCCTTGGGTCTCGGTGAGCAGTTCTTC
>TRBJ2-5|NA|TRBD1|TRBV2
CASSVWTGEETQYF
TGTGCCAGCAGTGTTTGGACAGGGGAAGAGACCCAGTACTTC
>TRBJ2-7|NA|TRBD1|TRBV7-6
CASSLGTGTSYEQYF
TGTGCCAGCAGCTTGGGGACAGGGACCTCCTACGAGCAGTACTTC
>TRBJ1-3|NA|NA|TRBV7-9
CASSSGTDSGNTIYF
TGTGCCAGCAGCTCTGGGACTGACTCTGGAAACACCATATATTTT
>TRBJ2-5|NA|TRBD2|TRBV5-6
CASSFSGWGQETQYF
TGTGCCAGCAGCTTTAGCGGGTGGGGACAAGAGACCCAGTACTTC
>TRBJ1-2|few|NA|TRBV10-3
CAISDGYYGYTF
TGTGCCATCAGTGATGGGTACTATGGCTACACCTTC
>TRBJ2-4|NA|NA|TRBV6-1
CADQTGANKNIQYF
TGTGCCGACCAGACCGGGGCCAACAAAAACATTCAGTACTTC
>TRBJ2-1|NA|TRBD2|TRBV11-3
CASSLVAGGPYEQFF
TGTGCCAGCAGCTTAGTAGCGGGGGGGCCCTATGAGCAGTTCTTC
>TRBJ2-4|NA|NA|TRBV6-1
CASSEIGQGTAKNIQYF
TGTGCCAGCAGTGAGATAGGCCAGGGGACGGCCAAAAACATTCAGTACTTC
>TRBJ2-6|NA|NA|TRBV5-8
CASSLAISGANVLTF
TGTGCCAGCAGCTTGGCGATCTCTGGGGCCAACGTCCTGACTTTC
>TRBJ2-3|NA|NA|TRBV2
CASIPGTGDTDTQYF
TGTGCCAGCATTCCCGGGACTGGGGACACAGATACGCAGTATTTT
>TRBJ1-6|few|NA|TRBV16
CASSQDSNSPLHF
TGTGCCAGCAGCCAAGATAGCAATTCACCCCTCCACTTT
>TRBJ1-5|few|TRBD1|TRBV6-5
CASSRWGQGGEPQHF
TGTGCCAGCAGCCGATGGGGACAGGGAGGAGAGCCCCAGCATTTT
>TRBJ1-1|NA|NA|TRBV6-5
CAISAQGLNTEAFF
TGTGCCATCAGTGCACAGGGCCTTAACACTGAAGCTTTCTTT